This paragraph covers one T cell receptor beta chain sequence. A junction boundary mismatches the germline segment, possibly from a read error. RNA was extracted from bulk tissue without any cell sorting. Chemotherapy-naive patients with new lung cancer underwent thoracic surgery in China, August–late 2014. The CDR3 totals 16 residues. Germline values: CDR1 KGHDR, CDR2 SFDVKD. This record belongs to a study of tumor and adjacent non-tumor tissue in lung cancer. Overall study: The cohort had about a dozen adenocarcinoma, a couple of squamous cell and 1 small cell patients. Each sample yielded 3.9 million or so productive TCRbeta reads on average.

A modified ARM-PCR protocol with three rounds of nested PCR amplified TCRbeta. One entry per CDR3 protein, called by TCRdb with MiXCR from the multiplex PCR reads. The table shows tens of thousands of distinct CDR3 sequences, with about 60% occurring only once. This receptor was taken from a man aged 50-60 years with non-small cell lung cancer. The rearrangement joins TRBV24-1 to TRBJ1-5, with D unresolved. Sequencing was carried out using lung tumor tissue. The CDR3 coding sequence is TGTGCCACCATTGATTTATCCAGGTCTAGCAATCAGCCCCAGCATTTT. Translation gives CATIDLSRSSNQPQHF.